The clone carrying this T cell receptor (beta chain) occurred once. The table came from immunoSEQ multiplex PCR; TCRdb's copy has only in-frame clones and leaves some out. The repertoire consists of 14,000 to 15,000 clones, with more than 65% occurring once and the leading ten covering under 25%. Genomic DNA template from tumor biopsies or peripheral blood, roughly 616 ng to 6,500 ng input. The sample belongs to a study of T cells in tumors after PD-1 blockade. On the study more broadly: Daily vismodegib 150 mg continued in a subset of anti-PD-1-treated patients. Mean per blood sample: about 110,000 templates (about 21,000-270,000), some 40,000 unique clonotypes.

This sequence was found in a human donor with basal cell carcinoma. Source: PBMCs, taken after anti-PD-1 treatment.

CDR3 protein: CASRVRKGMNTEAFF. Here the CDR3 DNA reads TGCGCCAGCCGAGTGAGGAAGGGGATGAACACTGAAGCTTTCTTT. The gene calls are TRBV10-1 and TRBJ1-1, with D tentatively TRBD1 (5 bases). Germline V gene lookup returns CDR1 WNHNN and CDR2 SYGVQD (reference sequence). V dropped 8 bases and J dropped 0 bases, with 16 bases sitting between them. There are 15 residues in the CDR3.